The following is a T cell receptor (beta chain) sequence with its context. Germline V gives CDR1 SQVTM, CDR2 ANQGSEA. CDR3 length: 14 residues. The V end was cut by 2 bases, the J end by 5 bases, with 16 bases between. Assay used: immunoSEQ multiplex PCR; TCRdb lists only in-frame clones, some missing. There are 50,000 or so clones in the sample; nearly 90% occur only once, and less than 1.2% lies in the top ten. The entry originates in a study of memory CD8 T cells in hepatitis C reinfection. As for the study in general: Chronic HCV followed reinfection in two donors who cleared primary infection. Reinfection meant HCV RNA positivity after two negatives ≥60 days apart. Between 55 and 20 weeks before reinfection detection, pre-reinfection samples were drawn.

Time point indicated: pre-reinfection, 55 to 20 weeks before reinfection detection. Sorted cells were sequenced directly ex vivo without any in vitro expansion. This TCR derives from a man between 18 and 35 years old with hepatitis C virus infection. The sequencing sample was made of naive CD8+ T cells sorted from blood. The rearrangement uses TRBV29-1 and TRBJ2-7; TRBD1 might be the D (6 bases). The CDR3, as DNA: TGCAGCGTTGAATTCGACAGGAGTTCCCACGAGCAGTACTTC. Residues: CSVEFDRSSHEQYF.